This T cell receptor beta chain was profiled in a study of blood T cell repertoires in COVID-19. The wider study: Samples of COVID-19 (acute and convalescent) were obtained from the United States, Italy and Spain. PBMCs, B-cell-depleted T cells, or T cells provided the cDNA or gDNA that made up the material.

This clone has a single count. The protocol was immunoSEQ multiplex PCR, while the TCRdb copy is restricted to in-frame clones and leaves out a portion. Altogether around 110,000 clones are present, about 85% being singletons, with the ten largest covering over 1.2%. Germline CDR1 is SGHDN and CDR2 is FVKESK. CDR3 length equals 17 residues. J was trimmed by 8 bases and V by 2 bases; bases with no gene match: 12. This TCR derives from a man between 40 and 49 years old with acute or convalescent COVID-19. Sequencing was carried out using peripheral blood. This chain connects TRBV14 to TRBJ1-4, with 9 bases identical to TRBD1. The CDR3 region is CASSQPETGGRKEKLFF. CDR3 DNA: TGTGCCAGCAGCCAACCCGAAACAGGGGGCCGTAAAGAAAAACTGTTTTTT.